A selection of T cell receptor beta chains follows, all from one sample in a study of human T cells and chemical hapten exposure. TCRdb re-analysed the RACE reads in MiXCR, keeping a single row per CDR3 protein. This sample has around 300,000 distinct CDR3 sequences, with about 5.4% found just once. Sequencing was performed on whole blood, taken in connection with sensitization to the hapten diphenylcyclopropenone (DPC). The receptors here all came from a woman aged 18-29 years with alopecia areata. Some clones in this sample may be carry-over from other donors' samples. Each CDR3 is given with its conserved first and last residue. Fields, in order: J gene, V gene, clone size, D gene, CDR3 DNA, CDR3 protein. The D gene is left open where the match is weak. Size is omitted from some rows. Given values are once, few, many or a class for expanded clones.

j_gene: TRBJ2-1
v_gene: TRBV4-1
abundance: many
d_gene: TRBD2
CDR3nt: TGCGCCAGCAGCCAAGTCCAGCGGGGGACGTCATATGAGCAGTTCTTC
CDR3aa: CASSQVQRGTSYEQFF

j_gene: TRBJ2-7
v_gene: TRBV29-1
abundance: many
d_gene: -
CDR3nt: TGCAGCGTTGTCACCAGAGCGAATAACCCCAACTCCTACGAGCAGTACTTC
CDR3aa: CSVVTRANNPNSYEQYF

j_gene: TRBJ2-3
v_gene: TRBV4-3
abundance: many
d_gene: -
CDR3nt: TGCGCCAGCAGCCAAGATCCGGCAGGGGCAGATACGCAGTATTTT
CDR3aa: CASSQDPAGADTQYF

j_gene: TRBJ2-1
v_gene: TRBV18
abundance: few
d_gene: -
CDR3nt: TGTGCCAGCTCACCCTTGAGGCAGGGATCTGACAATGAGCAGTTCTTC
CDR3aa: CASSPLRQGSDNEQFF

j_gene: TRBJ2-3
v_gene: TRBV6-2/TRBV6-3
abundance: -
d_gene: -
CDR3nt: TGTGCCAGCAGAAGGGGCCAAGATACGCAGTATTTT
CDR3aa: CASRRGQDTQYF

j_gene: TRBJ1-6
v_gene: TRBV6-1
abundance: few
d_gene: -
CDR3nt: TGTGCCAGCAGTCCCGGCGGACCCCTCCACTTT
CDR3aa: CASSPGGPLHF

j_gene: TRBJ2-7
v_gene: TRBV12-3/TRBV12-4
abundance: -
d_gene: TRBD1
CDR3nt: TGTGCCAGCAGTTCCCGACAGGGGCGGAACGAGCAGTACTTC
CDR3aa: CASSSRQGRNEQYF

j_gene: TRBJ1-6
v_gene: TRBV27
abundance: few
d_gene: -
CDR3nt: TGTGCCAGCAGTTTATCCCCTAGACAGAATTCACCCCTCCACTTT
CDR3aa: CASSLSPRQNSPLHF

j_gene: TRBJ2-2
v_gene: TRBV24-1
abundance: -
d_gene: TRBD1
CDR3nt: TGTGCCACCAGTCAAGCTACCGGGACAGGGGGAACCGGGGAGCTGTTTTTT
CDR3aa: CATSQATGTGGTGELFF

j_gene: TRBJ2-3
v_gene: TRBV12-3/TRBV12-4
abundance: few
d_gene: -
CDR3nt: TGTGCCAGCAGTCTCGGACCTCCAGATACGCAGTATTTT
CDR3aa: CASSLGPPDTQYF

j_gene: TRBJ1-2
v_gene: TRBV6-5
abundance: -
d_gene: TRBD1
CDR3nt: TGTGCCAGCAGTTACTTGGACAGGAACTATGGCTACACCTTC
CDR3aa: CASSYLDRNYGYTF

j_gene: TRBJ1-4
v_gene: TRBV7-2
abundance: few
d_gene: -
CDR3nt: TGTGCCAGCAGCCAGCATGGCCGAGAAAAACTGTTTTTT
CDR3aa: CASSQHGREKLFF

j_gene: TRBJ1-4
v_gene: TRBV29-1
abundance: -
d_gene: TRBD1
CDR3nt: TGCAGCACCCGACAGGGACCTAATGAAAAACTGTTTTTT
CDR3aa: CSTRQGPNEKLFF

j_gene: TRBJ1-6
v_gene: TRBV10-3
abundance: -
d_gene: TRBD1
CDR3nt: TGTGCCATCAGTGAGAGGCAGGGGGACTCACCCCTCCACTTT
CDR3aa: CAISERQGDSPLHF

j_gene: TRBJ1-6
v_gene: TRBV2
abundance: few
d_gene: -
CDR3nt: TGTGCCAGCAGTGAGGGACTACAGCCATCACCCCTCCACTTT
CDR3aa: CASSEGLQPSPLHF

j_gene: TRBJ1-5
v_gene: TRBV6-2/TRBV6-3
abundance: -
d_gene: TRBD1
CDR3nt: TGTGCCAGCAGTTACGCAGACAGGGTTGGGCAGCCCCAGCATTTT
CDR3aa: CASSYADRVGQPQHF

j_gene: TRBJ2-3
v_gene: TRBV20-1
abundance: -
d_gene: TRBD2
CDR3nt: TGCAGTGCTAGAGACCCGGGACTAGCGGGACCCACAGATACGCAGTATTTT
CDR3aa: CSARDPGLAGPTDTQYF

j_gene: TRBJ2-3
v_gene: TRBV9
abundance: many
d_gene: -
CDR3nt: TGTGCCAGCAGCCCTCGCGACGGGGGCTGGGGAGATACGCAGTATTTT
CDR3aa: CASSPRDGGWGDTQYF

j_gene: TRBJ2-1
v_gene: TRBV29-1
abundance: -
d_gene: -
CDR3nt: TGCAGCGTTGAAGTCTCTTACAATGAGCAGTTCTTC
CDR3aa: CSVEVSYNEQFF

j_gene: TRBJ1-5
v_gene: TRBV6-6
abundance: few
d_gene: -
CDR3nt: TGTGCCAGCACCGACGCAGGGGATAGCAATCAGCCCCAGCATTTT
CDR3aa: CASTDAGDSNQPQHF

j_gene: TRBJ2-7
v_gene: TRBV28
abundance: -
d_gene: TRBD2
CDR3nt: TGTGCCAGCAGTTTAGGGGCTAGCGGGGCGGGCGAGCAGTACTTC
CDR3aa: CASSLGASGAGEQYF

j_gene: TRBJ2-3
v_gene: TRBV7-2
abundance: few
d_gene: -
CDR3nt: TGTGCCAGCAGCTTTCCAGGGTCCCCAGATACGCAGTATTTT
CDR3aa: CASSFPGSPDTQYF

j_gene: TRBJ1-1
v_gene: TRBV20-1
abundance: few
d_gene: -
CDR3nt: TGCAGTGCTAGAGGGCTTAGGGGGAGCACTGAAGCTTTCTTT
CDR3aa: CSARGLRGSTEAFF

j_gene: TRBJ2-1
v_gene: TRBV6-2/TRBV6-3
abundance: -
d_gene: TRBD2
CDR3nt: TGTGCCAGCAGTTTTTCTCGGACTAGCGGGGGGCCGTATTCCTACAATGAGCAGTTCTTC
CDR3aa: CASSFSRTSGGPYSYNEQFF

j_gene: TRBJ2-5
v_gene: TRBV12-3/TRBV12-4
abundance: -
d_gene: -
CDR3nt: TGTGCCAGCAGTTTAGCGGGGGCCCTCCAAGAGACCCAGTACTTC
CDR3aa: CASSLAGALQETQYF

j_gene: TRBJ2-2
v_gene: TRBV7-2
abundance: few
d_gene: TRBD2
CDR3nt: TGTGCCAGCACCCCGGGTATCGGGGGACTAGCTGGCTCCGGGGAGCTGTTTTTT
CDR3aa: CASTPGIGGLAGSGELFF

j_gene: TRBJ2-7
v_gene: TRBV24-1
abundance: few
d_gene: -
CDR3nt: TGTGCCACCAGTGGTCGGGAGCAGTACTTC
CDR3aa: CATSGREQYF

j_gene: TRBJ1-1
v_gene: TRBV14
abundance: many
d_gene: -
CDR3nt: TGTGCCAGCAGCCATTCCCCCCCGGGGACATACCCAGCGGACACTGAAGCTTTCTTT
CDR3aa: CASSHSPPGTYPADTEAFF

j_gene: TRBJ1-4
v_gene: TRBV5-5
abundance: many
d_gene: -
CDR3nt: TGTGCCAGCAGCTTGAATAGGAATGAAAAACTGTTTTTT
CDR3aa: CASSLNRNEKLFF

j_gene: TRBJ2-1
v_gene: TRBV7-8
abundance: few
d_gene: TRBD1
CDR3nt: TGTGCCAGCAGCCGCGGACAGGGGGCCTTTGATGAGCAGTTCTTC
CDR3aa: CASSRGQGAFDEQFF

j_gene: TRBJ2-5
v_gene: TRBV29-1
abundance: many
d_gene: -
CDR3nt: TGCAGCGTTGAGGGAGTAGAGGTAGAGACCCAGTACTTC
CDR3aa: CSVEGVEVETQYF

j_gene: TRBJ2-3
v_gene: TRBV9
abundance: few
d_gene: -
CDR3nt: TGTGCCAGCAGCGTGCGAGTAAGCACAGATACGCAGTATTTT
CDR3aa: CASSVRVSTDTQYF

j_gene: TRBJ1-2
v_gene: TRBV10-3
abundance: many
d_gene: -
CDR3nt: TGTGCCATCAGTGAGAAAAATGGCTACACCTTC
CDR3aa: CAISEKNGYTF

j_gene: TRBJ1-4
v_gene: TRBV6-5
abundance: -
d_gene: -
CDR3nt: TGTGCCAGTGCCACACTGGACCGTCTTAATGAAAAACTGTTTTTT
CDR3aa: CASATLDRLNEKLFF

j_gene: TRBJ2-3
v_gene: TRBV5-1
abundance: many
d_gene: TRBD1
CDR3nt: TGCGCCAGCAGCCAGAGCAACAGGGGGTTAAATACGCAGTATTTT
CDR3aa: CASSQSNRGLNTQYF

j_gene: TRBJ1-2
v_gene: TRBV2
abundance: few
d_gene: -
CDR3nt: TGTGCCAGCAGTGAAGAGTCAGGAGCTTATGGCTACACCTTC
CDR3aa: CASSEESGAYGYTF

j_gene: TRBJ2-7
v_gene: TRBV10-3
abundance: many
d_gene: -
CDR3nt: TGTGCCATCAGTGAGTCGACTCGAGGTTTAAACTACGAGCAGTACTTC
CDR3aa: CAISESTRGLNYEQYF

j_gene: TRBJ1-1
v_gene: TRBV29-1
abundance: -
d_gene: TRBD1
CDR3nt: TGCAGCGCAAACAGGGGTAAGGACACTGAAGCTTTCTTT
CDR3aa: CSANRGKDTEAFF

j_gene: TRBJ2-7
v_gene: TRBV28
abundance: many
d_gene: -
CDR3nt: TGTGCCAGCAGTCCTACCACCCTAAGTTTTACACCCTACGAGCAGTACTTC
CDR3aa: CASSPTTLSFTPYEQYF

j_gene: TRBJ2-2
v_gene: TRBV7-8
abundance: many
d_gene: -
CDR3nt: TGTGCCAGCAGCTTAGTCAGGGGGAGGCTACCCGGGGAGCTGTTTTTT
CDR3aa: CASSLVRGRLPGELFF

j_gene: TRBJ1-5
v_gene: TRBV12-3/TRBV12-4
abundance: -
d_gene: TRBD1
CDR3nt: TGTGCCAGCAGCCGGACAGGGCTGGGGCAGCCCCAGCATTTT
CDR3aa: CASSRTGLGQPQHF

j_gene: TRBJ2-1
v_gene: TRBV20-1
abundance: few
d_gene: TRBD2
CDR3nt: TGCAGTGCTAGAACTAGCGGGGGGGCTTTGGATGAGCAGTTCTTC
CDR3aa: CSARTSGGALDEQFF

j_gene: TRBJ1-6
v_gene: TRBV7-2
abundance: few
d_gene: -
CDR3nt: TGTGCCAGCAGCTTAGAGGGGACTTATAATTCACCCCTCCACTTT
CDR3aa: CASSLEGTYNSPLHF

j_gene: TRBJ1-6
v_gene: TRBV6-2/TRBV6-3
abundance: many
d_gene: -
CDR3nt: TGTGCCAGCAGTCCGCAGATCGGTTCACCCCTCCACTTT
CDR3aa: CASSPQIGSPLHF

j_gene: TRBJ1-1
v_gene: TRBV6-5
abundance: many
d_gene: -
CDR3nt: TGTGCCAGCAGTTACGCCAGACACGGCGCGGGCACTGAAGCTTTCTTT
CDR3aa: CASSYARHGAGTEAFF

j_gene: TRBJ2-3
v_gene: TRBV13
abundance: -
d_gene: TRBD2
CDR3nt: TGTGCCAGCAGCTTAGGCACAAGCGGGGGAGATACGCAGTATTTT
CDR3aa: CASSLGTSGGDTQYF